This T cell receptor beta chain originates from a study of Graves' ophthalmopathy and Graves' hyperthyroidism. About the research overall: Peripheral blood sampling preceded any treatment and occurred at initial diagnosis.

This clonotype was observed many times. Its cognate antigen is unknown. The ends were cut back, 4 bases at V and 5 bases at J, with 15 bases in the middle. Per the germline V gene, CDR1 is SGHRS and CDR2 is YFSETQ. There are 14 residues in the CDR3. Study observations and caveats: Thyroid clonotypes that were expanded above 0.001 frequency mostly also appeared in blood. The model predicted progression of ophthalmopathy with a sensitivity of roughly 71%, and its specificity was less than 85%.

Beta-chain TCR CDR3 regions were amplified from RNA transcripts. RT-PCR was first run with HTBI primers, then multiplex PCR in a second round. TCRdb passed the multiplex PCR reads through MiXCR, listing each CDR3 protein once. The sample lists almost 750,000 distinct CDR3 sequences, 40% seen once, with approximately 46% in the top ten. Material: peripheral blood. The chain recombines TRBV5-1 with TRBJ1-2, with D unresolved. The sequence derives from an adult man with Graves' ophthalmopathy. Here the CDR3 reads CASSLRTDRYGYTF. The CDR3, as DNA: TGCGCCAGCAGCCTGAGGACGGATCGGTATGGCTACACCTTC. Variable domain in full (rest from reference TRBV5-1 and TRBJ1-2): KAGVTQTPRYLIKTRGQQVTLSCSPISGHRSVSWYQQTPGQGLQFLFEYFSETQRNKGNFPGRFSGRQFSNSRSEMNVSTLELGDSALYLCASSLRTDRYGYTFGSGTRLTVV.